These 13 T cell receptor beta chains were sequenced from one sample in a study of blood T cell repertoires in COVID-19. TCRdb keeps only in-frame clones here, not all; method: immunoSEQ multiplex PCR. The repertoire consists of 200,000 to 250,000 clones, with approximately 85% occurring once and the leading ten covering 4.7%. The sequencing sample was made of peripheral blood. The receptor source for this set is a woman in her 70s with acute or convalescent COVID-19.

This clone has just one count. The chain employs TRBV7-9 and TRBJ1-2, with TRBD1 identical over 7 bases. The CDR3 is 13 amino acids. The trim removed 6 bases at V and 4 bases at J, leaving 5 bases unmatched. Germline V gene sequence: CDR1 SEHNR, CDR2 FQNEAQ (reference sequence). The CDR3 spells CASSDRELYGYTF. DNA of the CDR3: TGTGCCAGCAGTGACAGGGAGCTCTATGGCTACACCTTC. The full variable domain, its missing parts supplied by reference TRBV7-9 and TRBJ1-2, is DTGVSQNPRHKITKRGQNVTFRCDPISEHNRLYWYRQTLGQGPEFLTYFQNEAQLEKSRLLSDRFSAERPKGSFSTLEIQRTEQGDSAMYLCASSDRELYGYTFGSGTRLTVV.

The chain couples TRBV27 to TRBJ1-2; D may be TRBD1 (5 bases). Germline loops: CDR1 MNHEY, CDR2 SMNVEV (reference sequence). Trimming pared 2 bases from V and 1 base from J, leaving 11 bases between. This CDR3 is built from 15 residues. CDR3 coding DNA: TGTGCCAGCAGTTTAGCGGGGAGGGGTAACTATGGCTACACCTTC. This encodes CASSLAGRGNYGYTF.

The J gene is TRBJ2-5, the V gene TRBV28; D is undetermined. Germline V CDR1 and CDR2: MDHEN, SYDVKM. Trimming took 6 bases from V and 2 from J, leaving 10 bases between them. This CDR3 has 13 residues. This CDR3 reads CASSPTMQETQYF. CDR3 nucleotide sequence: TGTGCCAGCAGCCCGACAATGCAAGAGACCCAGTACTTC.

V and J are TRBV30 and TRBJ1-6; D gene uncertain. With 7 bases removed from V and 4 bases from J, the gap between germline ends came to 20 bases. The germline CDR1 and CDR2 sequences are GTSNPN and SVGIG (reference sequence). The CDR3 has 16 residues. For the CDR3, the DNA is TGTGCCTACCGTCTCGAGTATGCGGATTATAATTCACCCCTCCACTTT. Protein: CAYRLEYADYNSPLHF.

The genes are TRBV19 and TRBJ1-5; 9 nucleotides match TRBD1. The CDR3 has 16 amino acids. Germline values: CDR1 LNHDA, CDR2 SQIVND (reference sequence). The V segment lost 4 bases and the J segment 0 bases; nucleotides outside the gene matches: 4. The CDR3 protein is CASSRTGVYSNQPQHF. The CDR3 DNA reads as TGTGCCAGTAGTAGGACAGGGGTTTATAGCAATCAGCCCCAGCATTTT.

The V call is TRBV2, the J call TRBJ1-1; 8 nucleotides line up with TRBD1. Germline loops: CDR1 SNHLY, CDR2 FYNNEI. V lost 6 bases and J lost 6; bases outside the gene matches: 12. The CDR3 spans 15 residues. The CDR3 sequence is CASRTRRTGSSEAFF. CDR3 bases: TGTGCCAGCAGAACACGCCGGACAGGGAGTTCTGAAGCTTTCTTT.

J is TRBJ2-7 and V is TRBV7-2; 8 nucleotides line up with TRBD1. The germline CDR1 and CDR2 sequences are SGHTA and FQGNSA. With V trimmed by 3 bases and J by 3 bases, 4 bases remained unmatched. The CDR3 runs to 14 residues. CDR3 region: CASSLGTGYYEQYF. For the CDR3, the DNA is TGTGCCAGCAGCTTGGGGACAGGATACTACGAGCAGTACTTC.

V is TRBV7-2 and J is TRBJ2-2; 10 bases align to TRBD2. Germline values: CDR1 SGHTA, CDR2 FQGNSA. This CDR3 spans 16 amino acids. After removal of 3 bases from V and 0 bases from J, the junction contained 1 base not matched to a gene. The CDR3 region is CASSLLAGANTGELFF. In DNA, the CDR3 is TGTGCCAGCAGCTTGCTAGCGGGGGCGAACACCGGGGAGCTGTTTTTT.

DNA of the CDR3: TGTGCCAGCACCCCAAGGGGCAGCTTAACTGGAAACACCATATATTTT. Its protein product is CASTPRGSLTGNTIYF. This sequence joins TRBV3-1 (or the pseudogene TRBV3-2) and TRBJ1-3, with D possibly matching TRBD1 (5 bases). CDR1 is LGHDT and CDR2 is YNNKEL in the germline V gene (reference sequence). The ends were cut back, 7 bases at V and 2 bases at J, with 18 bases in the middle. The CDR3 runs 16 residues.

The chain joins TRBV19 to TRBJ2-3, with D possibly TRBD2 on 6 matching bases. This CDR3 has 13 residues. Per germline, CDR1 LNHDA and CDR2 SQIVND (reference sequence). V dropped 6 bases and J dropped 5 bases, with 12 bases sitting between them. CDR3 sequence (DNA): TGTGCCAGTAGACCCCTGGGGGGAGATACGCAGTATTTT. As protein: CASRPLGGDTQYF.

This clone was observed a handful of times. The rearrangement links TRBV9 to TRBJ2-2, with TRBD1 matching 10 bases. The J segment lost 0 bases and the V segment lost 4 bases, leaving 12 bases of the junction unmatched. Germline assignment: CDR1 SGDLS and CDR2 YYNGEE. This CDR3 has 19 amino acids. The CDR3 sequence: CASSTKWTGGSSNTGELFF. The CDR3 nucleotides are TGTGCCAGCAGCACGAAGTGGACAGGGGGTTCCTCGAACACCGGGGAGCTGTTTTTT.

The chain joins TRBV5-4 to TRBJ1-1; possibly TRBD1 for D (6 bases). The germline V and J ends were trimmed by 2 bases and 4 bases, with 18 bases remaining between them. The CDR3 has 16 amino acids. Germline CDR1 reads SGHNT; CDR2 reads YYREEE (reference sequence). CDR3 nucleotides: TGTGCCAGCAGCTTACAGGGAGGGGGTCGTGGCACTGAAGCTTTCTTT. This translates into CASSLQGGGRGTEAFF. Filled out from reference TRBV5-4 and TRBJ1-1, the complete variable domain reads ETGVTQSPTHLIKTRGQQVTLRCSSQSGHNTVSWYQQALGQGPQFIFQYYREEENGRGNFPPRFSGLQFPNYSSELNVNALELDDSALYLCASSLQGGGRGTEAFFGQGTRLTVV.

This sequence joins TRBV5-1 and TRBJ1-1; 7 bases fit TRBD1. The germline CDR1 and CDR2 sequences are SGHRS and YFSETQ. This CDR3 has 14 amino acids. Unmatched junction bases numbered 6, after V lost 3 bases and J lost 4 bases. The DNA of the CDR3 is TGCGCCAGCAGCTCCTTTGACAGGGCCACTGAAGCTTTCTTT. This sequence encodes CASSSFDRATEAFF. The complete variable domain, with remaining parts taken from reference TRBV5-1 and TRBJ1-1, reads KAGVTQTPRYLIKTRGQQVTLSCSPISGHRSVSWYQQTPGQGLQFLFEYFSETQRNKGNFPGRFSGRQFSNSRSEMNVSTLELGDSALYLCASSSFDRATEAFFGQGTRLTVV.